These 2 T cell receptor beta chains came from one sample sequenced in a study of OX40 agonist ivuxolimab in advanced cancers. Assay used: immunoSEQ multiplex PCR; TCRdb lists only in-frame clones, some missing. Of some 150,000 clones listed, approximately 90% are singletons. The sample consisted of CD4+ or CD8+ T cells sorted from blood, taken in a trial of the OX40 agonist ivuxolimab. These receptors came from an adult with an advanced solid tumor such as melanoma, head and neck, liver or kidney cancer.

The chain couples TRBV19 to TRBJ1-1; no clear D gene. Germline loops: CDR1 LNHDA, CDR2 SQIVND (reference sequence). This CDR3 spans 11 amino acids. V dropped 7 bases and J dropped 7 bases, with 10 bases sitting between them. In DNA, the CDR3 is TGTGCCAGTATACGGGAGCTTGAAGCTTTCTTT. Its protein product is CASIRELEAFF.

The rearrangement joins TRBV18 to TRBJ1-1, with D perhaps TRBD1 (6 bases). The germline CDR1 and CDR2 sequences are KGHSH and LQKENI. This CDR3 comprises 14 residues. V was trimmed by 5 bases and J by 1 base, leaving 11 bases between them. CDR3 nucleotides: TGTGCCAGCTCAATCGGACAGAGGAACACTGAAGCTTTCTTT. Amino acid sequence: CASSIGQRNTEAFF. The variable domain in full, completed from reference TRBV18 and TRBJ1-1, reads NAGVMQNPRHLVRRRGQEARLRCSPMKGHSHVYWYRQLPEEGLKFMVYLQKENIIDESGMPKERFSAEFPKEGPSILRIQQVVRGDSAAYFCASSIGQRNTEAFFGQGTRLTVV.